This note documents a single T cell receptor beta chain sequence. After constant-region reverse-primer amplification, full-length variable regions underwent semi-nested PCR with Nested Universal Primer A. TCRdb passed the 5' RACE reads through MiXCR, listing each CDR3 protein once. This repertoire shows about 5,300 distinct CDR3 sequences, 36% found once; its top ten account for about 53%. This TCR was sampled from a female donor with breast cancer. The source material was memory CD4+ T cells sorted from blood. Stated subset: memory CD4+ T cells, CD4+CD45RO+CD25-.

DNA for the CDR3: TGCAGTGCTAGAGTGTCGGACAGGGGGCTTTGGAACACTGAAGCTTTCTTT. Protein: CSARVSDRGLWNTEAFF. The chain joins TRBV20-1 to TRBJ1-1; 11 bases map to TRBD1. Looked up from germline, CDR1 is DFQATT and CDR2 is SNEGSKA (reference sequence). The junction had 8 bases not matched to a gene; V was cut back by 1 base and J by 1 base. The CDR3 loop spans 17 amino acids.